These 18 T cell receptor beta chains originate from one sample sequenced in a study of cytomegalovirus exposure and HLA in healthy donors. Primers included in the PCR were 60 Vbeta and 13 Jbeta primers. Some clones are missing from TCRdb's copy, which holds only in-frame ones; the method was immunoSEQ multiplex PCR. The repertoire holds 85,000 to 100,000 clones, with around three quarters as singletons. Sequencing was performed on PBMCs. The receptor set was obtained from a male donor in good health and CMV-seropositive.

This clone has more than one count but fewer than ten. The chain couples TRBV19 to TRBJ1-4, with D perhaps TRBD1 (5 bases). CDR3 length: 12 amino acids. Trimming cost V 6 bases and J 11 bases, with 13 bases left between them. CDR1 LNHDA and CDR2 SQIVND come from the germline V gene (reference sequence). CDR3 sequence reads: CASSERGGKLFF. CDR3 in DNA: TGTGCCAGTAGCGAGAGGGGAGGCAAACTGTTTTTT. The complete variable domain, with remaining parts taken from reference TRBV19 and TRBJ1-4, reads DGGITQSPKYLFRKEGQNVTLSCEQNLNHDAMYWYRQDPGQGLRLIYYSQIVNDFQKGDIAEGYSVSREKKESFPLTVTSAQKNPTAFYLCASSERGGKLFFGSGTQLSVL.

This rearrangement joins TRBV6-4 to TRBJ1-1; no firm D call. CDR1 and CDR2 from the germline V gene are MRHNA and SNTAGT. Trimming removed 5 bases from V and 1 base from J, with 8 bases in between. The CDR3 totals 13 residues. Here the CDR3 DNA reads TGTGCCAGCAGTACCCAGGCGAACACTGAAGCTTTCTTT. Protein sequence: CASSTQANTEAFF.

The genes are TRBV19 and TRBJ1-1; D gene uncertain. There are 12 residues in the CDR3. V shed 5 bases and J shed 6 bases, with 10 bases lying between them. Per the germline V gene, CDR1 is LNHDA and CDR2 is SQIVND (reference sequence). The DNA for the CDR3 is TGTGCCAGTAGTCCAGTTCGGGCTGAAGCTTTCTTT. Residues: CASSPVRAEAFF.

The chain employs TRBV27 and TRBJ2-6, with D hard to call. The CDR3 sequence is 15 residues long. CDR1 MNHEY and CDR2 SMNVEV come from the germline V gene (reference sequence). The V and J ends lost 5 bases and 0 bases respectively, with 8 bases between them. The CDR3 spells CASSPQISGANVLTF. The DNA of the CDR3 is TGTGCCAGCAGTCCCCAAATCTCTGGGGCCAACGTCCTGACTTTC.

The V gene is TRBV6-1, the J gene TRBJ1-6, with 8 bases matching TRBD1. The germline V gene encodes CDR1 MNHNS and CDR2 SASEGT. With V trimmed by 3 bases and J by 8 bases, 3 bases remained unmatched. The CDR3 is 14 residues long. CDR3 sequence reads: CASSEDREDSPLHF. The CDR3 DNA sequence: TGTGCCAGCAGTGAGGACAGGGAGGATTCACCCCTCCACTTT.

This chain uses TRBV7-6 with TRBJ2-3, with D perhaps matching TRBD1 (5 bases). Germline V gene data show CDR1 as SGHVS and CDR2 as FNYEAQ. CDR3 length: 16 residues. V lost 1 base, J lost 2 bases, and 13 bases lay in between. CDR3 coding DNA: TGTGCCAGCAGCTTAGGGGCTAGGGGTTACACAGATACGCAGTATTTT. It codes for CASSLGARGYTDTQYF. The variable domain in full, with the rest retrieved from reference TRBV7-6 and TRBJ2-3, is GAGVSQSPRYKVTKRGQDVALRCDPISGHVSLYWYRQALGQGPEFLTYFNYEAQQDKSGLPNDRFSAERPEGSISTLTIQRTEQRDSAMYRCASSLGARGYTDTQYFGPGTRLTVL.

The V call is TRBV5-4, the J call TRBJ1-1, with D unclear. The germline gives CDR1 SGHNT, CDR2 YYREEE (reference sequence). Trimming took off 1 base at V and 2 bases at J, with 15 bases between the two ends. The CDR3 length is 16 residues. CDR3 DNA sequence: TGTGCCAGCAGCTTGAGTCTCGGGAAAGGAAACACTGAAGCTTTCTTT. This sequence encodes CASSLSLGKGNTEAFF.

The chain is built from TRBV27 and TRBJ1-1; 8 nucleotides line up with TRBD1. V lost 3 bases and J lost 3; bases outside the gene matches: 9. The CDR3 is made up of 16 amino acids. Germline values: CDR1 MNHEY, CDR2 SMNVEV (reference sequence). The CDR3 nucleotides are TGTGCCAGCAGTTTCCGAGACAGGGGAAGGTACACTGAAGCTTTCTTT. Its translation: CASSFRDRGRYTEAFF.

The V call is TRBV4-1, the J call TRBJ1-1; D unclear. Germline loops: CDR1 MGHRA, CDR2 YSYEKL. The CDR3 is 16 residues long. Deletions cut 1 base from V and 0 bases from J, with 12 bases between. The DNA for the CDR3 is TGCGCCAGCAGCCAAGCGGGGAATGTGTTGAACACTGAAGCTTTCTTT. As protein: CASSQAGNVLNTEAFF.

This clone was seen more than once but under ten times. The chain employs TRBV28 and TRBJ1-6; the D gene is possibly TRBD1 (6 bases). Germline V gives CDR1 MDHEN, CDR2 SYDVKM. The CDR3 loop spans 15 amino acids. Trimming left V 10 bases short and J 7 bases short, with 20 bases between. The CDR3 spells CATYWGGPTNSPLHF. The CDR3 DNA reads as TGTGCCACCTACTGGGGGGGGCCCACGAATTCACCCCTCCACTTT.

Here the CDR3 DNA reads TGTGCCTGGAGCCCCGGAGGGGGGGTAGAATCACAAGAGACCCAGTACTTC. The encoded protein is CAWSPGGGVESQETQYF. The chain employs TRBV30 and TRBJ2-5; D is possibly TRBD2 (7 bases). Germline CDR1 and CDR2: GTSNPN and SVGIG (reference sequence). The CDR3 is 17 residues long. The V end lost 3 bases, the J end lost 2 bases, and 22 bases lay between the germline ends.

The chain links TRBV30 to TRBJ1-1; TRBD1 is a possible D gene (5 bases). With 1 base removed from V and 1 base from J, the gap between germline ends came to 10 bases. CDR1 is GTSNPN, CDR2 SVGIG, per germline (reference sequence). This CDR3 contains 14 residues. The CDR3 region has the DNA TGTGCCTGGAGTGGAACGCAGGGGAACACTGAAGCTTTCTTT. This gives the protein CAWSGTQGNTEAFF.

The chain employs TRBV5-4 and TRBJ2-5, with D maybe TRBD1 (6 bases). Germline V gene lookup returns CDR1 SGHNT and CDR2 YYREEE (reference sequence). CDR3 length: 15 residues. V lost 1 base and J 5 bases, leaving 15 bases between the germline ends. CDR3 in DNA: TGTGCCAGCAGCTTGTCCCCTTCGAGGGGGGAGACCCAGTACTTC. Protein product: CASSLSPSRGETQYF. Full variable domain (remainder filled in from reference TRBV5-4 and TRBJ2-5): ETGVTQSPTHLIKTRGQQVTLRCSSQSGHNTVSWYQQALGQGPQFIFQYYREEENGRGNFPPRFSGLQFPNYSSELNVNALELDDSALYLCASSLSPSRGETQYFGPGTRLLVL.

The gene calls are TRBV4-1 and TRBJ2-1; 9 bases fit TRBD2. Trimming removed 3 bases from V and 2 bases from J; junction bases left unmatched: 11. Germline CDR1 and CDR2: MGHRA and YSYEKL. The CDR3 consists of 18 residues. The chain's CDR3 is CASSHFPDLAGTYNEQFF. Here the CDR3 DNA reads TGCGCCAGCAGCCATTTCCCGGACCTAGCGGGGACCTACAATGAGCAGTTCTTC.

This chain connects TRBV4-3 to TRBJ2-6; D is uncertain. V was trimmed by 0 bases and J by 4 bases, leaving 10 bases between them. This CDR3 is built from 16 residues. Germline-derived CDR1 and CDR2 are LGHNA and YSLEER. The CDR3, as DNA: TGCGCCAGCAGCCAAGAGGCGAGGCTCGGGGCCAACGTCCTGACTTTC. Translating it yields CASSQEARLGANVLTF.

Comment on this clone: Other DNA sequences within the sample encode an identical CDR3. The chain recombines TRBV6-1 with TRBJ1-5; D might be TRBD1 (5 bases). The CDR3 length is 13 residues. V lost 2 bases to trimming and J lost 5 bases, with 7 bases between them. Germline loops: CDR1 MNHNS, CDR2 SASEGT. In DNA form, the CDR3 reads TGTGCCAGCAGTGAACAGGGCGATCAGCCCCAGCATTTT. This sequence encodes CASSEQGDQPQHF.

The chain links TRBV5-1 to TRBJ1-2; 7 bases are a match to TRBD1. CDR3 length: 13 amino acids. The germline V gene encodes CDR1 SGHRS and CDR2 YFSETQ. Germline trimming cut 3 bases from V and 8 bases from J; bases unmatched to any gene: 7. CDR3 DNA sequence: TGCGCCAGCAGCTACACTGGACAGGAGGGCTACACCTTC. This codes for CASSYTGQEGYTF. Supplemented by reference TRBV5-1 and TRBJ1-2, the full variable domain reads KAGVTQTPRYLIKTRGQQVTLSCSPISGHRSVSWYQQTPGQGLQFLFEYFSETQRNKGNFPGRFSGRQFSNSRSEMNVSTLELGDSALYLCASSYTGQEGYTFGSGTRLTVV.

The chain carries TRBV5-6 and TRBJ1-2, with TRBD1 identical over 8 bases. This CDR3 has 13 residues. Germline CDR1 is SGHDT and CDR2 is YYEEEE. Unmatched junction bases numbered 4, after V lost 3 bases and J lost 6 bases. The CDR3 protein is CASSSDRGHGYTF. DNA of the CDR3: TGTGCCAGCAGCTCCGACAGGGGACATGGCTACACCTTC.